This TCR beta chain was sequenced during a study of early T cells in non-severe SARS-CoV-2 infection. Findings and caveats of the study: Missing private and CD4 specificities, VDJdb matching favored anti-spike CD8 responses.

Individually, cDNA molecules had unique molecular identifiers attached to them. TCRdb reanalysed the 5' RACE reads using MiXCR and keeps one entry per CDR3 protein. The table lists approximately 120,000 distinct CDR3 sequences, around 14% of them singletons. With regard to this clonotype: The antigen remains undetermined.

Per the germline V gene, CDR1 is SGDLS and CDR2 is YYNGEE. V was cut by 0 bases and J by 2 bases, with 12 bases left in between. The CDR3 has 16 amino acids. The sample consisted of whole blood. This receptor was obtained from an adult who was a healthcare worker with PCR-confirmed SARS-CoV-2 infection or an uninfected control (not recorded which). The chain joins TRBV9 to TRBJ1-3; D call uncertain. The CDR3, as DNA: TGTGCCAGCAGCGTAGAAGGTGGAAATACTGGAAACACCATATATTTT. The encoded protein is CASSVEGGNTGNTIYF.